Listed here are 20 T cell receptor beta chains from one sample, sequenced in a study of CD8+ T cells in alopecia areata. The treatment: oral pan-JAK inhibitor, 5-10 mg twice daily. After isolation, RNA underwent reverse transcription to generate cDNA as the sequencing template. TCRdb's copy holds only in-frame clones and misses some; the assay was immunoSEQ multiplex PCR. The sample carries 180,000 or so clones, roughly 64% recorded once. The sequencing here drew on CD4+ T cells sorted from blood, taken at week 24, from a patient treated with tofacitinib. Source of these receptors: a human donor with alopecia areata.

V gene TRBV29-1 combines with J gene TRBJ2-2; the match to TRBD1 covers 8 bases. The V and J ends lost 5 bases and 5 bases, in that order; junction bases with no gene match: 7. This CDR3 has 14 residues. Germline V gene sequence: CDR1 SQVTM, CDR2 ANQGSEA. CDR3 coding DNA: TGCAGCGTTTTAGTACAGGGGGGAACCGGGGAGCTGTTTTTT. This translates into CSVLVQGGTGELFF.

This rearrangement joins TRBV4-3 to TRBJ2-3; the match to TRBD1 covers 8 bases. V was pared by 0 bases and J by 3 bases, with 14 bases of the junction left unmatched. CDR3 length: 19 amino acids. Germline-derived CDR1 and CDR2 are LGHNA and YSLEER. Here the CDR3 DNA reads TGCGCCAGCAGCCAAGATATAGGCGGGCCAGGGGGCGAGACAGATACGCAGTATTTT. It yields the protein CASSQDIGGPGGETDTQYF.

The CDR3: CASSLLPDSYEQYF. CDR3 nucleotide sequence: TGCGCCAGCAGCTTGTTGCCTGACTCCTACGAGCAGTACTTC. The chain carries TRBV5-1 and TRBJ2-7; D is unclear. The germline V gene encodes CDR1 SGHRS and CDR2 YFSETQ. With 1 base removed from V and 0 bases from J, the gap between germline ends came to 8 bases. The CDR3 contains 14 residues.

About this clone itself: At one of its ends the junction is not consistent with the germline gene, which may arise from a read error. This rearrangement joins TRBV6-5 to TRBJ2-2; D is undetermined. The CDR3 sequence is 13 residues long. Germline V gene data show CDR1 as MNHEY and CDR2 as SVGAGI. The CDR3 coding sequence is TGTGCCAGCAGTCACTCGAACACCGGGGAGCTGTTTTTT. Residues: CASSHSNTGELFF.

This clone was seen a few times. The V and J genes are TRBV4-1 and TRBJ2-7; D uncertain. Between the trimmed V and J ends, which lost 0 bases and 4 bases, there was a span of 13 bases. This CDR3 contains 15 residues. Germline V gives CDR1 MGHRA, CDR2 YSYEKL. CDR3 protein: CASSQDGQARYEQYF. The DNA for the CDR3 is TGCGCCAGCAGCCAAGATGGGCAGGCTCGGTACGAGCAGTACTTC.

The V call is TRBV7-8, the J call TRBJ2-6; TRBD2 is a possible D gene (6 bases). This CDR3 spans 17 amino acids. Looked up from germline, CDR1 is SGHVS and CDR2 is FQNEAQ. Trimming took 1 base from V and 8 from J, leaving 18 bases between them. The CDR3 DNA sequence: TGTGCCAGCAGCTTAGGGCGGGTGCGGGGCCCCTCCAACGTCCTGACTTTC. It translates to CASSLGRVRGPSNVLTF.

This chain links TRBV7-2 with TRBJ2-5; TRBD1 is a possible D gene (6 bases). Trimming removed 5 bases at V and 12 bases at J, with 13 bases between. Germline loops: CDR1 SGHTA, CDR2 FQGNSA. The CDR3 consists of 11 residues. The CDR3 coding sequence is TGTGCCAGCAGCGCTAGGACAGTCGAGTACTTC. This sequence encodes CASSARTVEYF.

The J gene is TRBJ2-6, the V gene TRBV29-1, with D uncertain. The CDR3 sequence is 12 residues long. The germline V gene encodes CDR1 SQVTM and CDR2 ANQGSEA. Trimming pared 4 bases from V and 2 bases from J, leaving 3 bases between. The CDR3 DNA reads TGCAGCGTTGTTGCTGGGGCCAACGTCCTGACTTTC. It codes for CSVVAGANVLTF.

This clone was seen only a few times. The chain is built from TRBV28 and TRBJ1-2, with D unresolved. The CDR3 contains 15 residues. V lost 3 bases and J lost 4, with 15 bases in between. CDR1 MDHEN and CDR2 SYDVKM come from the germline V gene. Here the CDR3 DNA reads TGTGCCAGCAGTTTGTACTCCCGGTGGAGCTATGGCTACACCTTC. Translated: CASSLYSRWSYGYTF.

The V and J genes are TRBV18 and TRBJ1-1; no definite D call. Germline loops: CDR1 KGHSH, CDR2 LQKENI. The CDR3 loop spans 14 amino acids. V was shortened by 5 bases and J by 1 base, with 11 bases between the two germline ends. CDR3 nucleotides: TGTGCCAGCTCATCGACGGTGGAGAACACTGAAGCTTTCTTT. Translation gives CASSSTVENTEAFF.

This chain's CDR3 is CASSLQGQNNQPQHF. CDR3 DNA sequence: TGTGCCAGCAGCTTACAGGGACAGAACAATCAGCCCCAGCATTTT. The V call is TRBV7-2, the J call TRBJ1-5; 7 bases line up with TRBD1. V lost 2 bases to trimming and J lost 3 bases; unmatched junction nucleotides: 4. The germline V gene encodes CDR1 SGHTA and CDR2 FQGNSA. CDR3 length: 15 amino acids. Full variable domain (outside the CDR3, taken from reference TRBV7-2 and TRBJ1-5): GAGVSQSPSNKVTEKGKDVELRCDPISGHTALYWYRQSLGQGLEFLIYFQGNSAPDKSGLPSDRFSAERTGGSVSTLTIQRTQQEDSAVYLCASSLQGQNNQPQHFGDGTRLSIL.

By share of the sample, this clone is medium-sized. The chain combines TRBV7-2 with TRBJ2-3; D call uncertain. CDR3 size: 14 residues. Germline V gives CDR1 SGHTA, CDR2 FQGNSA. V gave up 5 bases and J gave up 2 bases, with 11 bases separating them. CDR3 coding DNA: TGTGCCAGCAGCCTCCGAGGTATCACAGATACGCAGTATTTT. Amino acids: CASSLRGITDTQYF.

The V call is TRBV7-2, the J call TRBJ1-4, with TRBD1 identical over 7 bases. Germline CDR1 reads SGHTA; CDR2 reads FQGNSA. The V and J ends lost 1 base and 5 bases, in that order; junction bases with no gene match: 7. The CDR3 spans 16 residues. The DNA for the CDR3 is TGTGCCAGCAGCTTAGGGACCGAGACAGGGAATGAAAAACTGTTTTTT. It yields the protein CASSLGTETGNEKLFF.

This clone was seen only a few times. The chain couples TRBV5-6 to TRBJ2-3; 11 nucleotides align to TRBD2. Germline lookup yields CDR1 SGHDT and CDR2 YYEEEE. The V and J ends lost 3 bases and 4 bases, in that order; junction bases with no gene match: 10. The CDR3 is 17 residues long. CDR3 protein: CASSSYDPGLAADTQYF. DNA for the CDR3: TGTGCCAGCAGCTCGTACGATCCGGGACTAGCGGCAGATACGCAGTATTTT.

J is TRBJ2-5 and V is TRBV6-1; D is unresolved. The V gene lost 9 bases and the J gene lost 5 bases, with 13 bases spanning the gap. From germline, CDR1 is MNHNS and CDR2 SASEGT. The CDR3 contains 12 residues. The CDR3 reads CASGMRRETQYF. The CDR3 nucleotides read TGTGCCAGTGGTATGAGGCGGGAGACCCAGTACTTC.

The chain employs TRBV25-1 and TRBJ2-5; D gene uncertain. V lost 3 bases and J lost 3, with 8 bases in between. Germline V gives CDR1 MGHDK, CDR2 SYGVNS. This CDR3 comprises 13 residues. CDR3 nucleotide sequence: TGTGCCAGCAGTGATTTCTCGGAAGAGACCCAGTACTTC. Protein product: CASSDFSEETQYF.

The J gene is TRBJ1-5, the V gene TRBV28; 7 bases match TRBD1. Looked up from germline, CDR1 is MDHEN and CDR2 is SYDVKM. Trimming took 6 bases from V and 1 from J; bases not matched to a gene: 6. This CDR3 contains 15 residues. CDR3 loop: CASSPQQGSNQPQHF. In nucleotides, the CDR3 is TGTGCCAGCAGCCCTCAACAGGGGAGCAATCAGCCCCAGCATTTT.

Details on this clone: This sample includes further DNA sequences coding for the same CDR3. The gene calls are TRBV20-1 and TRBJ2-5; D is undetermined. V was pared by 3 bases and J by 2 bases, with 1 base between. This CDR3 comprises 10 residues. Looked up from germline, CDR1 is DFQATT and CDR2 is SNEGSKA (reference sequence). The CDR3 nucleotides read TGCAGTGCTAGTCAAGAGACCCAGTACTTC. Translated: CSASQETQYF.

The rearrangement joins TRBV5-1 to TRBJ2-7; 7 bases fit TRBD1. From germline, CDR1 is SGHRS and CDR2 YFSETQ. Trimming cost V 4 bases and J 7 bases; bases outside gene matches: 5. The CDR3 spans 12 residues. The CDR3 loop reads CASSASQGEQYF. The CDR3 region has the DNA TGCGCCAGCAGCGCGTCACAGGGGGAGCAGTACTTC.

V usage is TRBV29-1 and J usage is TRBJ2-4; no clear D. CDR1 is SQVTM and CDR2 is ANQGSEA in the germline V gene. This CDR3 has 14 residues. Between the trimmed V and J ends, which lost 5 bases and 0 bases, there was a span of 11 bases. CDR3 residues: CSVTDKVAKNIQYF. CDR3 nucleotide sequence: TGCAGCGTTACGGATAAGGTAGCCAAAAACATTCAGTACTTC.